The 32 T cell receptor beta chains listed next were all sequenced from one sample in a study of shared clonotypes between healthy human individuals. Here immunoSEQ multiplex PCR was the method, and the copy in TCRdb shows in-frame clones only, minus some. The repertoire has 2 million to 2.5 million clones, 85% to 95% of them found once; the top ten carry around 0.35%. The sequenced material came from naive CD4+ T cells from PBMCs. Documented subset: CD45RA+ positively selected. Source of these receptors: a man aged 18 to 29 in good health. Some clones in this sample may be carry-over from other donors' samples.

This clone was observed once. The chain links TRBV5-1 to TRBJ2-1; the match to TRBD2 covers 8 bases. Losses at the gene ends were 0 bases for V and 5 bases for J; bases not matched to a gene: 4. The CDR3 totals 15 residues. Germline-derived CDR1 and CDR2 are SGHRS and YFSETQ. The CDR3 reads CASSLVAGNDNEQFF. The CDR3 bases are TGCGCCAGCAGCTTGGTAGCGGGAAACGACAATGAGCAGTTCTTC.

Comment on this clone: Distinct nucleotide sequences in the sample also encode this CDR3. The V and J genes are TRBV6-5 and TRBJ2-2; D gene unclear. The CDR3 length is 12 residues. Trimming shortened V by 2 bases and J by 6 bases, and 4 bases separated the two germline ends. Per germline, CDR1 MNHEY and CDR2 SVGAGI. The CDR3 nucleotides read TGTGCCAGCAGTTACCGGCCCGGGGAGCTGTTTTTT. This gives the protein CASSYRPGELFF.

This clone was recorded once. The chain links TRBV6-1 to TRBJ2-3, with TRBD2 identical over 8 bases. The CDR3 sequence is 15 residues long. Germline trimming cut 2 bases from V and 0 bases from J; bases unmatched to any gene: 1. CDR1 is MNHNS, CDR2 SASEGT, per germline. The DNA of the CDR3 is TGTGCCAGCAGTGAAAGCGGGAGAAGCACAGATACGCAGTATTTT. This codes for CASSESGRSTDTQYF.

This clone was found once. The chain carries TRBV6-1 and TRBJ1-2; D is possibly TRBD1 (5 bases). V was clipped by 8 bases and J by 3 bases, with 16 bases between them. Germline CDR1 reads MNHNS; CDR2 reads SASEGT. The CDR3 extends over 14 amino acids. Written as DNA, the CDR3 is TGTGCCAGCGTCGGGACGGTGGTCGACTATGGCTACACCTTC. It translates to CASVGTVVDYGYTF.

The V and J genes are TRBV5-1 and TRBJ2-3, with TRBD1 identical over 9 bases. The V gene end was trimmed by 3 bases and the J gene end by 5 bases; junction bases not matched to a gene: 10. CDR1 SGHRS and CDR2 YFSETQ come from the germline V gene. The CDR3 runs to 16 residues. DNA of the CDR3: TGCGCCAGCAGCTCAACCGGGACAGGGATGAGAGATACGCAGTATTTT. Its translation is CASSSTGTGMRDTQYF. The variable domain in full, completed from reference TRBV5-1 and TRBJ2-3, reads KAGVTQTPRYLIKTRGQQVTLSCSPISGHRSVSWYQQTPGQGLQFLFEYFSETQRNKGNFPGRFSGRQFSNSRSEMNVSTLELGDSALYLCASSSTGTGMRDTQYFGPGTRLTVL.

On this clone itself: The same CDR3 can be traced to other DNA sequences in this sample. The chain joins TRBV27 to TRBJ2-3; D gene unclear. The CDR3 runs 13 residues. Per germline, CDR1 MNHEY and CDR2 SMNVEV (reference sequence). V was cut by 3 bases and J by 1 base, with 5 bases left in between. CDR3 DNA: TGTGCCAGCAGTTTGGTACGCACAGATACGCAGTATTTT. Amino acids: CASSLVRTDTQYF.

This chain links TRBV27 with TRBJ1-5; D might be TRBD1 (5 bases). The CDR3 consists of 14 residues. With 8 bases removed from V and 5 bases from J, the gap between germline ends came to 16 bases. Per the germline V gene, CDR1 is MNHEY and CDR2 is SMNVEV (reference sequence). The CDR3 DNA reads TGTGCCAGCGGACGATCAGGGTGGGATCAGCCCCAGCATTTT. It is translated as CASGRSGWDQPQHF.

The chain employs TRBV6-6 and TRBJ2-7; 7 bases align to TRBD1. CDR1 is MNHNY, CDR2 SVGAGI, per germline (reference sequence). The CDR3 is made up of 14 amino acids. With V trimmed by 3 bases and J by 0 bases, 2 bases remained unmatched. The CDR3, as DNA: TGTGCCAGCAGTTATGGGACAGACTCCTACGAGCAGTACTTC. This sequence encodes CASSYGTDSYEQYF.

V is TRBV7-2 and J is TRBJ2-7, with 9 bases identical to TRBD2. Germline assignment: CDR1 SGHTA and CDR2 FQGNSA. J was trimmed by 6 bases and V by 1 base; bases with no gene match: 7. The CDR3 extends over 15 amino acids. The CDR3 coding sequence is TGTGCCAGCAGCTTAGGGGGCGGGAGGGCCGGCGAGCAGTACTTC. Protein product: CASSLGGGRAGEQYF.

The chain is built from TRBV6-1 and TRBJ1-4; weak D call: TRBD1 (6 bases). CDR3 size: 14 residues. V lost 3 bases and J 9 bases, leaving 14 bases between the germline ends. Per the germline V gene, CDR1 is MNHNS and CDR2 is SASEGT. CDR3 in amino acids: CASSEGASHQKLFF. The CDR3 region has the DNA TGTGCCAGCAGTGAGGGGGCTAGCCACCAAAAACTGTTTTTT.

The chain recombines TRBV9 with TRBJ2-2; either TRBD1 or TRBD2 may supply D (5 bases each). This CDR3 is built from 15 residues. Germline lookup yields CDR1 SGDLS and CDR2 YYNGEE. V lost 4 bases and J lost 6, with 16 bases in between. The DNA for the CDR3 is TGTGCCAGCAGCCCTCAACCAGGGAGTCCCGGGGAGCTGTTTTTT. This gives the protein CASSPQPGSPGELFF. The full variable domain, with the rest looked up from reference TRBV9 and TRBJ2-2, is DSGVTQTPKHLITATGQRVTLRCSPRSGDLSVYWYQQSLDQGLQFLIQYYNGEERAKGNILERFSAQQFPDLHSELNLSSLELGDSALYFCASSPQPGSPGELFFGEGSRLTVL.

The V call is TRBV30, the J call TRBJ1-1, with TRBD1 matching 8 bases. The CDR3 has 15 residues. With V trimmed by 0 bases and J by 2 bases, 5 bases remained unmatched. Germline V gives CDR1 GTSNPN, CDR2 SVGIG (reference sequence). The DNA for the CDR3 is TGTGCCTGGAGTGTTCCGGACAGGGCTAACACTGAAGCTTTCTTT. Translation gives CAWSVPDRANTEAFF.

This chain joins TRBV23-1 and TRBJ1-4, with TRBD1 matching over 10 bases. TRBV23-1 is filed as an ORF, its function uncertain. The length of the CDR3 is 17 residues. J gave up 8 bases and V 8 bases, and 17 bases lay outside the gene matches. The CDR3 loop is CASVTGTGVIGEEKLFF. Written as DNA, the CDR3 is TGCGCCAGCGTAACCGGGACAGGGGTAATAGGTGAAGAAAAACTGTTTTTT.

The CDR3 is CASSVVPQSTDTQYF. CDR3 coding DNA: TGTGCCAGCAGCGTAGTTCCCCAAAGCACAGATACGCAGTATTTT. This rearrangement joins TRBV9 to TRBJ2-3; D uncertain. Germline values: CDR1 SGDLS, CDR2 YYNGEE. The V end lost 0 bases, the J end lost 0 bases, and 8 bases lay between the germline ends. The CDR3 length is 15 residues.

This chain joins TRBV11-2 and TRBJ1-1; maybe TRBD1 (5 bases). Germline CDR1 is SGHAT and CDR2 is FQNNGV. V dropped 1 base and J dropped 1 base, with 10 bases sitting between them. CDR3 size: 15 residues. CDR3 in amino acids: CASSLAFGGNTEAFF. Written as DNA, the CDR3 is TGTGCCAGCAGCTTAGCCTTTGGGGGGAACACTGAAGCTTTCTTT.

J is TRBJ2-2 and V is TRBV7-2; no firm D call. V was pared by 1 base and J by 1 base, with 10 bases between. The germline V gene has CDR1 SGHTA and CDR2 FQGNSA. The CDR3 spans 16 residues. The CDR3 region has the DNA TGTGCCAGCAGCTTAGTTAAGGTTGTGAACACCGGGGAGCTGTTTTTT. It translates to CASSLVKVVNTGELFF.

The chain recombines TRBV6-6 with TRBJ2-6; D is ambiguous. The V end was cut by 1 base, the J end by 0 bases, with 4 bases between. From germline, CDR1 is MNHNY and CDR2 SVGAGI (reference sequence). The CDR3 sequence is 15 residues long. CDR3 DNA: TGTGCCAGCAGTTACTTTCCCTCTGGGGCCAACGTCCTGACTTTC. As protein: CASSYFPSGANVLTF.

This clone was observed a single time. The V and J genes are TRBV5-1 and TRBJ1-4, with no clear D. The CDR3 has 14 residues. V gave up 0 bases and J gave up 6 bases, with 9 bases separating them. The V gene's germline CDR1 is SGHRS and CDR2 YFSETQ. CDR3 coding DNA: TGCGCCAGCAGCTTGGCACGGCACGATGAAAAACTGTTTTTT. Encoded protein: CASSLARHDEKLFF. Based on the CDR3 plus reference TRBV5-1 and TRBJ1-4, the full variable domain is KAGVTQTPRYLIKTRGQQVTLSCSPISGHRSVSWYQQTPGQGLQFLFEYFSETQRNKGNFPGRFSGRQFSNSRSEMNVSTLELGDSALYLCASSLARHDEKLFFGSGTQLSVL.

The rearrangement joins TRBV29-1 to TRBJ2-5; 11 bases are shared with TRBD1. V shed 5 bases, J shed 0 bases, and the junction held 14 bases outside the gene matches. Germline-derived CDR1 and CDR2 are SQVTM and ANQGSEA. This CDR3 spans 18 amino acids. The CDR3 region is CSVPKGIWDRGYQETQYF. CDR3 in DNA: TGCAGCGTTCCCAAAGGAATTTGGGACAGGGGGTACCAAGAGACCCAGTACTTC.

The count of this clone is one. J is TRBJ1-4 and V is TRBV2; D might be TRBD1 (5 bases). Trimming stripped 8 bases from V and 8 bases from J, with 18 bases between. In germline, CDR1 is SNHLY, CDR2 FYNNEI. This CDR3 contains 14 residues. The CDR3, as DNA: TGTGCCAGCCGGGAGCCAGGGAGTGGCGAAAAACTGTTTTTT. Protein sequence: CASREPGSGEKLFF.

This chain uses TRBV29-1 with TRBJ2-7; TRBD2 might be the D (5 bases). The V gene's germline CDR1 is SQVTM and CDR2 ANQGSEA. The V gene lost 6 bases and the J gene lost 6 bases, with 21 bases spanning the gap. The CDR3 is 14 amino acids. The chain's CDR3 is CSVAGLRELAEQYF. The CDR3 region has the DNA TGCAGCGTCGCAGGTTTGAGGGAATTGGCCGAGCAGTACTTC.

The chain couples TRBV7-6 to TRBJ2-3; possibly TRBD2 for D (5 bases). V lost 5 bases and J 10 bases, leaving 16 bases between the germline ends. The CDR3 has 13 residues. Per the germline V gene, CDR1 is SGHVS and CDR2 is FNYEAQ. The CDR3 spells CASSLVGLEAQYF. The CDR3 coding sequence is TGTGCCAGCAGCCTGGTGGGCTTGGAGGCGCAGTATTTT.

This chain links TRBV14 with TRBJ2-5; D not certain. Looked up from germline, CDR1 is SGHDN and CDR2 is FVKESK. This CDR3 is 14 amino acids long. V was shortened by 1 base and J by 4 bases, with 10 bases between the two germline ends. The CDR3 sequence: CASSQVTVGETQYF. In DNA form, the CDR3 reads TGTGCCAGCAGCCAAGTAACGGTAGGAGAGACCCAGTACTTC.

The gene calls are TRBV28 and TRBJ2-7; 7 nucleotides match TRBD2. The length of the CDR3 is 15 residues. Unmatched junction bases numbered 6, after V lost 4 bases and J lost 0 bases. CDR1 MDHEN and CDR2 SYDVKM come from the germline V gene. The CDR3 region is CASSSPSGLSYEQYF. The CDR3 DNA reads as TGTGCCAGCAGTTCCCCTAGCGGACTCTCCTACGAGCAGTACTTC.

As for this clone: In the same sample, other DNA sequences code for this CDR3. This rearrangement joins TRBV7-9 to TRBJ1-1; no firm D call. Germline assignment: CDR1 SEHNR and CDR2 FQNEAQ (reference sequence). This CDR3 spans 11 amino acids. The V end was cut by 5 bases, the J end by 4 bases, with 5 bases between. The CDR3 reads CASSLATEAFF. CDR3 bases: TGTGCCAGCAGCCTCGCCACTGAAGCTTTCTTT.

In regard to this clone: Other DNA sequences in this specimen translate into the identical CDR3. This sequence joins TRBV9 and TRBJ2-7, with unresolved D. V gave up 0 bases and J gave up 0 bases, with 7 bases separating them. Germline V CDR1 and CDR2: SGDLS, YYNGEE. The CDR3 totals 14 residues. The CDR3 DNA reads TGTGCCAGCAGCGTAGATTGGAGCTCCTACGAGCAGTACTTC. Translating it yields CASSVDWSSYEQYF.

The chain combines TRBV7-2 with TRBJ1-1, with D perhaps matching TRBD1 (6 bases). The CDR3 loop spans 14 amino acids. Trimming removed 8 bases at V and 4 bases at J, with 17 bases between. The germline V gene encodes CDR1 SGHTA and CDR2 FQGNSA. CDR3 sequence (DNA): TGTGCCAGCTCCACTATAGAAGGGGGCACTGAAGCTTTCTTT. Protein sequence: CASSTIEGGTEAFF.

The genes are TRBV5-6 and TRBJ2-2; D gene ambiguous. This CDR3 is 13 amino acids long. V lost 0 bases and J lost 2, with 2 bases in between. Per germline, CDR1 SGHDT and CDR2 YYEEEE. The CDR3 DNA reads as TGTGCCAGCAGCTTGGCAAACACCGGGGAGCTGTTTTTT. It codes for CASSLANTGELFF. Full variable domain (rest looked up from reference TRBV5-6 and TRBJ2-2): DAGVTQSPTHLIKTRGQQVTLRCSPKSGHDTVSWYQQALGQGPQFIFQYYEEEERQRGNFPDRFSGHQFPNYSSELNVNALLLGDSALYLCASSLANTGELFFGEGSRLTVL.

Comment on this clone: The sample contains more than one DNA sequence encoding this CDR3. The chain couples TRBV29-1 to TRBJ2-7; D perhaps matches TRBD2 (6 bases). Germline V lookup: CDR1 SQVTM, CDR2 ANQGSEA. This CDR3 is built from 11 residues. Trimming took 4 bases from V and 3 from J, leaving 7 bases between them. The CDR3 region is CSVGRDYEQYF. In nucleotides, the CDR3 is TGCAGCGTTGGGCGGGACTACGAGCAGTACTTC.

The table lists this clone with a count of one. The chain carries TRBV9 and TRBJ1-1; D not certain. V gave up 0 bases and J gave up 3 bases, with 12 bases separating them. Germline CDR1 SGDLS, CDR2 YYNGEE. CDR3 length: 15 residues. The CDR3 DNA reads as TGTGCCAGCAGCGTAGATATTCGGAGAGACACTGAAGCTTTCTTT. As protein: CASSVDIRRDTEAFF.

Comments on this clone: This sample also contains other DNA sequences that code for the same CDR3. V usage is TRBV11-3 and J usage is TRBJ2-6; unclear D gene. Germline loops: CDR1 SGHNT, CDR2 YENEEA. Trimming left V 1 base short and J 0 bases short, with 4 bases between. The CDR3 is 15 amino acids. This chain's CDR3 is CASSLGSSGANVLTF. DNA of the CDR3: TGTGCCAGCAGCTTAGGCAGCTCTGGGGCCAACGTCCTGACTTTC.

This chain joins TRBV21-1 and TRBJ2-7; no DNA check was done on the table's D call, TRBD1. TRBV21-1 is designated a pseudogene. There are 13 residues in the CDR3. CDR3 bases: TGTGCCAGCAGCGAATCAGGGGGCTACGAGCAGTACTTC. This sequence encodes CASSESGGYEQYF.